What follows are 3 T cell receptor beta chains derived from one specimen sequenced in a study of blood T cell repertoires in COVID-19. The method was immunoSEQ multiplex PCR; TCRdb's version includes in-frame clones alone and lacks a portion of them. The table includes hundreds of thousands of clones, about 88% detected once. Sequenced material: PBMCs or T cells enriched from blood (not recorded which). The receptor set was obtained from a woman aged 60 to 75 in a cohort exposed to, infected with or recovered from COVID-19 (not recorded which).

With regard to this clone: Distinct nucleotide sequences in the sample also encode this CDR3. This chain uses TRBV9 with TRBJ2-7; TRBD1 matches 7 bases. The CDR3 spans 15 residues. Per germline, CDR1 SGDLS and CDR2 YYNGEE. Unmatched junction bases numbered 5, after V lost 0 bases and J lost 2 bases. The CDR3 DNA is TGTGCCAGCAGCGTAGGTGACAGGGCGACCTACGAGCAGTACTTC. It yields the protein CASSVGDRATYEQYF.

The rearrangement uses TRBV29-1 and TRBJ2-7; perhaps TRBD1 as D (6 bases). Trimming pared 4 bases from V and 3 bases from J, leaving 16 bases between. The CDR3 spans 14 residues. Looked up from germline, CDR1 is SQVTM and CDR2 is ANQGSEA. DNA of the CDR3: TGCAGCGTTGGGAAAAGGACAGTGCTCTACGAGCAGTACTTC. Translation: CSVGKRTVLYEQYF.

The gene calls are TRBV15 and TRBJ2-3; 10 nucleotides align to TRBD2. Germline V gives CDR1 LNHNV, CDR2 YYDKDF (reference sequence). CDR3 size: 15 residues. With 6 bases clipped from V and 2 bases from J, the junction kept 5 bases outside the gene matches. CDR3 amino acids: CATSGTSGITDTQYF. For the CDR3, the DNA is TGTGCCACCAGTGGTACTAGCGGGATCACAGATACGCAGTATTTT.